The next 26 T cell receptor beta chains were all read from a single sample in a study of T cells in Graves' hyperthyroidism and ophthalmopathy. Regions amplified from RNA transcripts were the TCR beta CDR3 regions. The HTBI set primed first-round TCR CDR3 RT-PCR. TCRdb ran MiXCR on the multiplex PCR reads and lists one entry per CDR3 protein. The table lists about 710,000 distinct CDR3 sequences, roughly 15% of them singletons, with roughly 8% in the top ten. What was sequenced was blood. These receptors were taken from a man between 18 and 35 years old with Graves' hyperthyroidism.

The rearrangement joins TRBV5-1 to TRBJ1-2; D is perhaps TRBD1 (6 bases). The CDR3 consists of 16 residues. CDR1 is SGHRS and CDR2 is YFSETQ in the germline V gene. With 0 bases removed from V and 1 base from J, the gap between germline ends came to 13 bases. CDR3 sequence: CASSLAPGALNYGYTF. In DNA, the CDR3 is TGCGCCAGCAGCTTGGCCCCAGGGGCGCTTAACTATGGCTACACCTTC.

This chain joins TRBV9 and TRBJ2-7, with TRBD1 matching 7 bases. The CDR3 loop spans 15 amino acids. The V and J ends lost 3 bases and 3 bases, in that order; junction bases with no gene match: 9. Germline loops: CDR1 SGDLS, CDR2 YYNGEE. DNA for the CDR3: TGTGCCAGCAGCGCATCCGGGACAGATGACTACGAGCAGTACTTC. It encodes CASSASGTDDYEQYF.

There are a few counts of this clonotype. This chain joins TRBV29-1 and TRBJ2-3, with D perhaps matching TRBD1 (6 bases). Looked up from germline, CDR1 is SQVTM and CDR2 is ANQGSEA. With 3 bases removed from V and 0 bases from J, the gap between germline ends came to 13 bases. CDR3 length: 15 residues. As DNA, the CDR3 is TGCAGCGTTGATGGGGACATCTCTAGCACAGATACGCAGTATTTT. Translated, it gives CSVDGDISSTDTQYF.

V gene TRBV5-4 combines with J gene TRBJ2-2; D is ambiguous. The CDR3 covers 14 residues. Trimming removed 4 bases at V and 4 bases at J, with 11 bases between. Germline V gene sequence: CDR1 SGHNT, CDR2 YYREEE (reference sequence). CDR3 DNA: TGTGCCAGCAGCCCGCCCTACTTCACCGGGGAGCTGTTTTTT. Its protein product is CASSPPYFTGELFF.

The V and J genes are TRBV7-9 and TRBJ2-2; D not resolved. The CDR3 runs 15 residues. The V gene lost 1 base and the J gene lost 7 bases, with 13 bases spanning the gap. The germline gives CDR1 SEHNR, CDR2 FQNEAQ (reference sequence). In DNA, the CDR3 is TGTGCCAGCAGCTTAGTGGGCGCAGCAGTCGGGGAGCTGTTTTTT. It specifies CASSLVGAAVGELFF.

This clonotype occurred many times. The V and J genes are TRBV12-3 or TRBV12-4 and TRBJ2-7; 7 bases match TRBD1. V was clipped by 3 bases and J by 3 bases; unmatched bases: 5. The CDR3 has 14 amino acids. This CDR3 is CASSFGTVGYEQYF. The CDR3 DNA reads TGTGCCAGCAGTTTTGGGACAGTGGGCTACGAGCAGTACTTC.

This CDR3 is CASSLGWDREETQYF. The CDR3 coding sequence is TGTGCCAGCAGTTTGGGATGGGACAGGGAAGAGACCCAGTACTTC. This chain uses TRBV28 with TRBJ2-5; 9 nucleotides agree with TRBD1. This CDR3 region has 15 residues. CDR1 is MDHEN, CDR2 SYDVKM, per germline. V dropped 3 bases and J dropped 3; count of bases not matched to a gene: 5.

A few counts support this clonotype. The chain has TRBV5-1 and TRBJ2-1; D may be TRBD2 (6 bases). Germline V gene sequence: CDR1 SGHRS, CDR2 YFSETQ. V gave up 4 bases and J gave up 10 bases, with 15 bases separating them. The CDR3 length is 13 residues. This chain's CDR3 is CASSLVTGGEQFF. Here the CDR3 DNA reads TGCGCCAGCAGCCTGGTCACAGGAGGGGAGCAGTTCTTC. Combining the CDR3 with reference TRBV5-1 and TRBJ2-1 gives the whole variable domain KAGVTQTPRYLIKTRGQQVTLSCSPISGHRSVSWYQQTPGQGLQFLFEYFSETQRNKGNFPGRFSGRQFSNSRSEMNVSTLELGDSALYLCASSLVTGGEQFFGPGTRLTVL.

This clonotype was counted at least ten times. V and J are TRBV20-1 and TRBJ2-1; D gene ambiguous. Germline loops: CDR1 DFQATT, CDR2 SNEGSKA (reference sequence). V was trimmed by 3 bases and J by 0 bases, leaving 12 bases between them. The CDR3 is 15 amino acids. This CDR3 reads CSARGWPNSYNEQFF. CDR3 sequence (DNA): TGCAGTGCTAGGGGGTGGCCGAACTCCTACAATGAGCAGTTCTTC.

This clonotype was seen at least ten times. This sequence joins TRBV5-1 and TRBJ2-3, with D unclear. Trimming removed 1 base from V and 1 base from J, with 10 bases in between. The CDR3 covers 15 residues. Germline V lookup: CDR1 SGHRS, CDR2 YFSETQ. The CDR3 sequence is CASSLQGPGTDTQYF. The CDR3 DNA reads as TGCGCCAGCAGCTTGCAAGGCCCTGGCACAGATACGCAGTATTTT. The full variable domain, rest sourced from reference TRBV5-1 and TRBJ2-3, is KAGVTQTPRYLIKTRGQQVTLSCSPISGHRSVSWYQQTPGQGLQFLFEYFSETQRNKGNFPGRFSGRQFSNSRSEMNVSTLELGDSALYLCASSLQGPGTDTQYFGPGTRLTVL.

This clonotype has more than one count but fewer than ten. V usage is TRBV4-3 and J usage is TRBJ1-3, with D hard to call. V was clipped by 5 bases and J by 0 bases, with 8 bases between them. The CDR3 is 14 residues long. CDR1 is LGHNA and CDR2 is YSLEER in the germline V gene. CDR3 sequence: CASSDKLSGNTIYF. The CDR3 DNA reads TGCGCCAGCAGCGACAAGCTCTCTGGAAACACCATATATTTT.

This clonotype was seen repeatedly, ten times or more. The genes are TRBV24-1 and TRBJ2-1; 11 bases are a match to TRBD2. The CDR3 spans 15 residues. V shed 5 bases and J 7 bases; nucleotides not matched to a gene: 6. Germline V gene sequence: CDR1 KGHDR, CDR2 SFDVKD. The CDR3 DNA is TGTGCCACCAGTGCTCTGACTAGCGGGGTAAATGAGCAGTTCTTC. It codes for CATSALTSGVNEQFF.

This clonotype was recorded many times. This chain connects TRBV27 to TRBJ1-2, with D unclear. The V end was cut by 4 bases, the J end by 6 bases, with 15 bases between. Germline V gives CDR1 MNHEY, CDR2 SMNVEV (reference sequence). The CDR3 is made up of 14 amino acids. CDR3 residues: CASSSVGVVDGYTF. CDR3 DNA: TGTGCCAGCAGTTCCGTCGGGGTAGTGGATGGCTACACCTTC.

Notes on this clonotype: The junction shows a germline mismatch at one end, possibly a read error. The chain is built from TRBV11-2 and TRBJ2-4; the match to TRBD2 covers 10 bases. This CDR3 is 17 amino acids long. CDR1 is SGHAT, CDR2 FQNNGV, per germline. This CDR3 is CASGLAGLALAKNIQYF. CDR3 nucleotides: TGTGCCAGCGGCTTAGCGGGACTAGCGTTAGCCAAAAACATTCAGTACTTC.

The chain is built from TRBV27 and TRBJ1-1; TRBD1 might be the D (5 bases). Between the trimmed V and J ends, which lost 3 bases and 4 bases, there was a span of 12 bases. This CDR3 comprises 14 residues. Germline V gives CDR1 MNHEY, CDR2 SMNVEV (reference sequence). The CDR3 loop reads CASSFFGGGTEAFF. The DNA for the CDR3 is TGTGCCAGCAGTTTTTTCGGCGGGGGCACTGAAGCTTTCTTT.

The table lists this clonotype with a few counts. The chain is built from TRBV29-1 and TRBJ2-2; 9 nucleotides match TRBD2. Trimming cost V 2 bases and J 2 bases; bases outside gene matches: 3. This CDR3 region has 15 residues. The germline gives CDR1 SQVTM, CDR2 ANQGSEA. CDR3 DNA: TGCAGCGTTGAAATACTAGCGGGTAACACCGGGGAGCTGTTTTTT. It specifies CSVEILAGNTGELFF.

The gene calls are TRBV27 and TRBJ2-6; the match to TRBD1 covers 10 bases. CDR1 and CDR2 from the germline V gene are MNHEY and SMNVEV (reference sequence). Trimming took 5 bases from V and 1 from J; bases not matched to a gene: 5. The CDR3 is 17 amino acids. The CDR3 nucleotides read TGTGCCAGCAGTCCCGGACAGGGGGAGTCTGGGGCCAACGTCCTGACTTTC. Protein product: CASSPGQGESGANVLTF.

V usage is TRBV3-1 and J usage is TRBJ2-5; D is possibly TRBD2 (7 bases). V lost 2 bases to trimming and J lost 4 bases, with 11 bases between them. This CDR3 is 14 amino acids long. Per germline, CDR1 LGHDT and CDR2 YNNKEL (reference sequence). CDR3 region: CASSQLRGAETQYF. CDR3 sequence (DNA): TGTGCCAGCAGCCAACTCCGGGGGGCAGAGACCCAGTACTTC.

This clonotype has ten or more counts. The chain combines TRBV27 with TRBJ2-1; TRBD1 agrees at 8 bases. This CDR3 contains 14 residues. CDR1 is MNHEY, CDR2 SMNVEV, per germline (reference sequence). Unmatched junction bases numbered 4, after V lost 4 bases and J lost 5 bases. CDR3 DNA sequence: TGTGCCAGCAGTTCCGACAGGGGCCACAATGAGCAGTTCTTC. It specifies CASSSDRGHNEQFF.

This clonotype was counted a few times. CDR3: CASSLGSGRRGFGSYNEQFF. In DNA, the CDR3 is TGTGCCAGCAGCTTAGGAAGCGGGAGGAGGGGGTTCGGGTCCTACAATGAGCAGTTCTTC. V is TRBV7-9 and J is TRBJ2-1; 9 bases agree with TRBD2. The CDR3 extends over 20 amino acids. Trimming at V came to 1 base and at J to 1 base, leaving 14 bases not matched to a gene. In germline, CDR1 is SEHNR, CDR2 FQNEAQ (reference sequence). The full variable domain, completed using reference TRBV7-9 and TRBJ2-1, is DTGVSQNPRHKITKRGQNVTFRCDPISEHNRLYWYRQTLGQGPEFLTYFQNEAQLEKSRLLSDRFSAERPKGSFSTLEIQRTEQGDSAMYLCASSLGSGRRGFGSYNEQFFGPGTRLTVL.

This clonotype was seen repeatedly, ten times or more. The V call is TRBV6-1, the J call TRBJ2-5; TRBD1 agrees at 7 bases. CDR1 is MNHNS and CDR2 is SASEGT in the germline V gene. CDR3 size: 14 residues. Trimming at V came to 10 bases and at J to 5 bases, leaving 13 bases not matched to a gene. The CDR3 is CAIGAKGAWETQYF. CDR3 sequence (DNA): TGTGCCATCGGGGCCAAGGGGGCGTGGGAGACCCAGTACTTC.

The chain links TRBV15 to TRBJ2-1, with D unclear. V was cut by 1 base and J by 4 bases, with 8 bases left in between. The CDR3 runs 14 residues. Germline CDR1 reads LNHNV; CDR2 reads YYDKDF (reference sequence). The CDR3 loop reads CATSRGGPYNEQFF. In DNA form, the CDR3 reads TGTGCCACCAGCAGAGGAGGCCCTTACAATGAGCAGTTCTTC. Based on the CDR3 plus reference TRBV15 and TRBJ2-1, the full variable domain is DAMVIQNPRYQVTQFGKPVTLSCSQTLNHNVMYWYQQKSSQAPKLLFHYYDKDFNNEADTPDNFQSRRPNTSFCFLDIRSPGLGDTAMYLCATSRGGPYNEQFFGPGTRLTVL.

The J gene is TRBJ2-2, the V gene TRBV5-6; D is uncertain. Germline V gene lookup returns CDR1 SGHDT and CDR2 YYEEEE. Deletions cut 4 bases from V and 1 base from J, with 14 bases between. There are 16 residues in the CDR3. CDR3 region: CASSKGTAGNTGELFF. The CDR3 nucleotides read TGTGCCAGCAGCAAAGGAACTGCAGGGAACACCGGGGAGCTGTTTTTT.

In its sample, this clonotype was seen many times. The CDR3 sequence is CASSLDSGTNEQFF. In nucleotides, the CDR3 is TGTGCCAGCAGCTTAGATTCGGGGACCAATGAGCAGTTCTTC. This chain connects TRBV11-3 to TRBJ2-1, with D perhaps assigned TRBD1 or TRBD2 (5 bases each). V was clipped by 0 bases and J by 6 bases, with 9 bases between them. The CDR3 runs to 14 residues. CDR1 and CDR2 (germline): SGHNT, YENEEA.

A few counts support this clonotype. V gene TRBV9 combines with J gene TRBJ1-1; D is perhaps TRBD1 (5 bases). The CDR3 is made up of 15 amino acids. V was pared by 0 bases and J by 1 base, with 10 bases between. Looked up from germline, CDR1 is SGDLS and CDR2 is YYNGEE. CDR3 in amino acids: CASSVDMGPNTEAFF. The CDR3 coding sequence is TGTGCCAGCAGCGTAGACATGGGGCCGAACACTGAAGCTTTCTTT.

The chain is built from TRBV29-1 and TRBJ2-1, with TRBD2 matching 9 bases. This CDR3 is 14 amino acids long. After removal of 5 bases from V and 9 bases from J, the junction contained 11 bases not matched to a gene. Germline loops: CDR1 SQVTM, CDR2 ANQGSEA. In DNA, the CDR3 is TGCAGCGTTCAAACTCGAGGCGGGAGGGTTGAGCAGTTCTTC. Translated: CSVQTRGGRVEQFF.